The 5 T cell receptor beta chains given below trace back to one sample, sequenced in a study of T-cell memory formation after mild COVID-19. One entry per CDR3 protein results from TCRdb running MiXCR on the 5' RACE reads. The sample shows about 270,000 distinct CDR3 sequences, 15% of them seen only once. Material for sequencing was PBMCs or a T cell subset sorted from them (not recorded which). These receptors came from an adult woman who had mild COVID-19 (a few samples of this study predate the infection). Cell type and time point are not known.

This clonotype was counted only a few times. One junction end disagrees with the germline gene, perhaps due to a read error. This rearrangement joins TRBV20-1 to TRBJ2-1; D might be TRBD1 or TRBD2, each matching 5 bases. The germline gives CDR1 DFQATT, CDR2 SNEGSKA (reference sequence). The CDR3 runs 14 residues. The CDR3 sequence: CSAIRDRSSNEQFF. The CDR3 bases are TGCAGTGCGATTAGGGACCGCTCCTCCAATGAGCAGTTCTTC.

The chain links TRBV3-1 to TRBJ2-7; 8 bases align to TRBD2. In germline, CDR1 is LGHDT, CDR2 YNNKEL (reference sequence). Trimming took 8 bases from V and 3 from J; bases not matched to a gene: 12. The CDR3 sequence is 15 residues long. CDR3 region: CASGTWSSGYYEQYF. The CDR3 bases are TGTGCCAGCGGCACGTGGTCTAGCGGGTACTACGAGCAGTACTTC.

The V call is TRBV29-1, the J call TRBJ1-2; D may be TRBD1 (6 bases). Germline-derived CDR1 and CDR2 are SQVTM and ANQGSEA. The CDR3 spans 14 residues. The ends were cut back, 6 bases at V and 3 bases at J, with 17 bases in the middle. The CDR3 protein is CSVATNRVDYGYTF. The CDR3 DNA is TGCAGCGTGGCTACGAACAGGGTGGACTATGGCTACACCTTC. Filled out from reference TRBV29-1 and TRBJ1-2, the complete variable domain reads SAVISQKPSRDICQRGTSLTIQCQVDSQVTMMFWYRQQPGQSLTLIATANQGSEATYESGFVIDKFPISRPNLTFSTLTVSNMSPEDSSIYLCSVATNRVDYGYTFGSGTRLTVV.

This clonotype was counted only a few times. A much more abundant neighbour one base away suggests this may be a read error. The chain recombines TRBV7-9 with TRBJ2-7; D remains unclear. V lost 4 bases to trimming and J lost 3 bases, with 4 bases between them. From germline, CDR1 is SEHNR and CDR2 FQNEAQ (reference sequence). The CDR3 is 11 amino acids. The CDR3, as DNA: TGTGCCAGCAGCTCCTTCTACGAGCAGTACTTC. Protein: CASSSFYEQYF.

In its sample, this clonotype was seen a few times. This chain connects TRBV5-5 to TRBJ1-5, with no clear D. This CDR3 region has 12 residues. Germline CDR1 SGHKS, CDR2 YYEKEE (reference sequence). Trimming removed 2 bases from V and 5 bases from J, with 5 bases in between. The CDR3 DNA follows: TGTGCCAGCAGCTTTGAGCATCAGCCCCAGCATTTT. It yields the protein CASSFEHQPQHF.